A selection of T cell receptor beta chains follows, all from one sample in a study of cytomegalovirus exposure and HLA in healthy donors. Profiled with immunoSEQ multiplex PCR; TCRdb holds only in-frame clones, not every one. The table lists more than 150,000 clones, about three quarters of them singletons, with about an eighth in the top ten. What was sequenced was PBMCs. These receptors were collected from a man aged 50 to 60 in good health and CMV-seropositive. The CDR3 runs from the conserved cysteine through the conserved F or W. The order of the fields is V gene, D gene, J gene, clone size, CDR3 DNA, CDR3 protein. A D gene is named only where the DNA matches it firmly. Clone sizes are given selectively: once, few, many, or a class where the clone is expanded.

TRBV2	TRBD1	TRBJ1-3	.	TGTGCCAGCATGACAGGGGGCTCCGGAAACACCATATATTTT	CASMTGGSGNTIYF
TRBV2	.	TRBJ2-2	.	TGTGCCAGCAGTGAAGGAGGGAGCACCGGGGAGCTGTTTTTT	CASSEGGSTGELFF
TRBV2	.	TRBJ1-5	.	TGTGCCAGCAGCGGGGGGGCGTATAGTCGAGTACAGCCCCAGCATTTT	CASSGGAYSRVQPQHF
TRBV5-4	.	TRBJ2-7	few	TGTGCCAGCAGCTTCCCGGGCTACGAGCAGTACTTC	CASSFPGYEQYF
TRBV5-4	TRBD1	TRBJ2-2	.	TGTGCCAGCAGCGGACAGGTATCGAACACCGGGGAGCTGTTTTTT	CASSGQVSNTGELFF
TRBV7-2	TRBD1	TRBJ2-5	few	TGTGCCAGCAGCCTCCGTTGGGACAGACTACAAGAGACCCAGTACTTC	CASSLRWDRLQETQYF
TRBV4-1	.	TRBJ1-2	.	TGCGCCAGCAGCCAAGGCCCCGCGGGCGCGGGCTATGGCTACACCTTC	CASSQGPAGAGYGYTF
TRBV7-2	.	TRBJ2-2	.	TGTGCCAGCAGCTTATACGGGACGAACACCGGGGAGCTGTTTTTT	CASSLYGTNTGELFF
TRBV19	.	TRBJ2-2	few	TGTGCCAGTAAGGGGAGAGGGGGAAACACCGGGGAGCTGTTTTTT	CASKGRGGNTGELFF
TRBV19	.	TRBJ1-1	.	TGTGCCAGTAGTCTCGACCCCAGGATGAACACTGAAGCTTTCTTT	CASSLDPRMNTEAFF
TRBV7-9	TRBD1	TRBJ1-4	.	TGTTCCAGCAGCTTAGCCGGGGGCAGGGGGCCTGAAAAACTGTTTTTT	CSSSLAGGRGPEKLFF
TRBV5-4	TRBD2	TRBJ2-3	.	TGTGCCAGCAGCTTGCGGGGGGGGACAGATACGCAGTATTTT	CASSLRGGTDTQYF
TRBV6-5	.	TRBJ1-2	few	TGTGCCAGCAGTTACGAGGGGGTCTATGGCTACACCTTC	CASSYEGVYGYTF
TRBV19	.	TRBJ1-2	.	TGTGCCAGTAGTACTCAAAAACAGGGAAGGGATGGCTACACCTTC	CASSTQKQGRDGYTF
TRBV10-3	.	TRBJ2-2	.	TGTGCCATCAGCGACACCGGGGAGCTGTTTTTT	CAISDTGELFF
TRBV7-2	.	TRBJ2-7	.	TGTGCCAGCAGCTTAGCGGGGGGGCACTACGAGCAGTACTTC	CASSLAGGHYEQYF
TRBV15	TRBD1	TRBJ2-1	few	TGTGCCACCAGTCGACCGGGACAGGGGGCATCGAATGAGCAGTTCTTC	CATSRPGQGASNEQFF
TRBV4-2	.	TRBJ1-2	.	TGTGCCAGCAGCCAAGATCTTACAGGGTGGTTCGGCTACACCTTC	CASSQDLTGWFGYTF
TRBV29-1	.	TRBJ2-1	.	TGCAGCGTGGAAGGCAGATTCTACAATGAGCAGTTCTTC	CSVEGRFYNEQFF
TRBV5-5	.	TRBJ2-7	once	TGTGCCAGCAGCTTCATGAGAACAGGAAGCTCCTACGAGCAGTACTTC	CASSFMRTGSSYEQYF
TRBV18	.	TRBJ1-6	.	TGTGCCAGCTCACTCGGACAGACCCCCGTCTATAATTCACCCCTCCACTTT	CASSLGQTPVYNSPLHF
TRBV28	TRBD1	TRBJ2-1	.	TGTGCCAGCAGTTTCCCCACGACAGGGGGCAAGTTCTTC	CASSFPTTGGKFF
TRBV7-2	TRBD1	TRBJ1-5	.	TGTGCCAGCAGTTTAGGGGGAAGGACAGGGAGGGGTCAGCCCCAGCATTTT	CASSLGGRTGRGQPQHF
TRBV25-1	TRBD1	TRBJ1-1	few	TGTGCCAGCAGCACCGGGACAGCGAGGACTGAAGCTTTCTTT	CASSTGTARTEAFF
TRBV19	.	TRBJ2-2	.	TGTGCCTTAAGGGGGTACTCCGGGGAGCTGTTTTTT	CALRGYSGELFF
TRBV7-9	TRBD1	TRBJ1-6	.	TGTGCCAGCAGCCGGGACAGCCGGAATTCACCCCTCCACTTT	CASSRDSRNSPLHF
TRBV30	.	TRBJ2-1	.	TGTGCCTGGAGTGTAATAGTGTTTTCCAATGAGCAGTTCTTC	CAWSVIVFSNEQFF
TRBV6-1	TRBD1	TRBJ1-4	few	TGTGCCAGCACCGAAGGAGGGGGCGAAAAACTGTTTTTT	CASTEGGGEKLFF
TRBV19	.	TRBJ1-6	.	TGTGCCAGTAGCGGGCGGAGGGAGCACTCACCCCTCCACTTT	CASSGRREHSPLHF
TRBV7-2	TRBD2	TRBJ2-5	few	TGTGCCAGCAGAGCGGGGATACAAGAGACCCAGTACTTC	CASRAGIQETQYF
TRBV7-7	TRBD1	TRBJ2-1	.	TGTGCCAGCAGCCCGGGACAGGGGGCCGATGAGCAGTTCTTC	CASSPGQGADEQFF
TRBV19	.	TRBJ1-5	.	TGTGCCAGCGGGGGGGGCGGACAGAGATATCAGCCCCAGCATTTT	CASGGGGQRYQPQHF
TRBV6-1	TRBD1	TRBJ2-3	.	TGTGCCAGCAGTGCCACAGGGGCGATCACAGATACGCAGTATTTT	CASSATGAITDTQYF
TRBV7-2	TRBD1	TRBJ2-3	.	TGTGCCAGCATGCAGGGGGTCACAGATACGCAGTATTTT	CASMQGVTDTQYF
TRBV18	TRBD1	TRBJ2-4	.	TGTGCCAGCTCACCATCGACAGGGCGCAAAAACATTCAGTACTTC	CASSPSTGRKNIQYF
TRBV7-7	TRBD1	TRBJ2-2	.	TGTGCCAGCAGCTCGACAGGGCGGACCGGGGAGCTGTTTTTT	CASSSTGRTGELFF
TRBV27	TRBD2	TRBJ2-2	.	TGTGCCAGCAGACTAGCGGACACCGGGGAGCTGTTTTTT	CASRLADTGELFF
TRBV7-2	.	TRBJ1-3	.	TGTGCCAGCAGCTTAGGCCCCAGTGGAAACACCATATATTTT	CASSLGPSGNTIYF
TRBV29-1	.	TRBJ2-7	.	TGCAGCGTGGCAGGGGTTTCGAGCTCCTACGAGCAGTACTTC	CSVAGVSSSYEQYF
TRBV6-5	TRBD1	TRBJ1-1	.	TGTGCCAGCAGTTCCTCACAGGGGCTGGGAGCTTTCTTT	CASSSSQGLGAFF
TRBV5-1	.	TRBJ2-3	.	TGCGCCAGCAGCCCCCGGCAGGGGTGGTCCACAGATACGCAGTATTTT	CASSPRQGWSTDTQYF
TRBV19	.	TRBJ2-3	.	TGTGCCACCACTGGGCAGGGGACAGATACGCAGTATTTT	CATTGQGTDTQYF
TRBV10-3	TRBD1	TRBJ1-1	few	TGTGCCATCAGATGGACAGGGAGAAACACTGAAGCTTTCTTT	CAIRWTGRNTEAFF
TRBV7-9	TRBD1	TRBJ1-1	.	TGTGCCAGCAGCTCCTCACCCTGGACAGGGAAGACTGAAGCTTTCTTT	CASSSSPWTGKTEAFF
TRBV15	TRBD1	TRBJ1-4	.	TGTGCCACCAGCAGACAGGGGGCTGGTAATGAAAAACTGTTTTTT	CATSRQGAGNEKLFF
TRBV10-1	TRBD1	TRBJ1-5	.	TGCGCCATCTACAGGGGGTTCTTCCAGCCCCAGCATTTT	CAIYRGFFQPQHF
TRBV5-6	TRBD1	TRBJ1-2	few	TGTGCCAGCAGCCGTGGGACAGGGGACAATGGCTACACCTTC	CASSRGTGDNGYTF
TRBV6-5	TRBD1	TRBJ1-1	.	TGTGCCAGCAGCCTTGTAGGGGGCCCCCTCATTGAGGTTTTCTTT	CASSLVGGPLIEVFF
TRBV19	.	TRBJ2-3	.	TGTGCCAGTAGTTTCACAGGGATGCATACGCAGTATTTT	CASSFTGMHTQYF
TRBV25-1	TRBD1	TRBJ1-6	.	TGTGCCAGCAGTGAACCAGGGACAGGGAGTACTTCACCCCTCCACTTT	CASSEPGTGSTSPLHF
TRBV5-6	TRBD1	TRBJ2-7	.	TGTGCCAGCAGCTTGGGGACAGGGGGCGGCGAGCAGTACTTC	CASSLGTGGGEQYF
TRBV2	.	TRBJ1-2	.	TGTGCCAGCAGTGAACGTAGGCAGGTGACCTATGGCTACACCTTC	CASSERRQVTYGYTF
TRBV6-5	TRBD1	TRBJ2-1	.	TGTGCCAGCAGTTTTTCAGGGACAGGATACAATGAGCAGTTCTTC	CASSFSGTGYNEQFF
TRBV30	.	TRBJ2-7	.	TGTGCCTGGAGTGGGACTACAGCCTACGAGCAGTACTTC	CAWSGTTAYEQYF
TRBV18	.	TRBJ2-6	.	TGTGCCAGCTCACCGGGGTATGGGACTGGTAGCTCTGGGGCCAACGTCCTGACTTTC	CASSPGYGTGSSGANVLTF
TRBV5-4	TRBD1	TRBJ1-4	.	TGTGCCAGCAGCTTGGCAGGGACAGGGGGCGTTGGAGATGAAAAACTGTTTTTT	CASSLAGTGGVGDEKLFF
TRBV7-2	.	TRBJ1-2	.	TGTGCCAGCAGCCAACGGGCAGGGGAATATGGCTACACCTTC	CASSQRAGEYGYTF